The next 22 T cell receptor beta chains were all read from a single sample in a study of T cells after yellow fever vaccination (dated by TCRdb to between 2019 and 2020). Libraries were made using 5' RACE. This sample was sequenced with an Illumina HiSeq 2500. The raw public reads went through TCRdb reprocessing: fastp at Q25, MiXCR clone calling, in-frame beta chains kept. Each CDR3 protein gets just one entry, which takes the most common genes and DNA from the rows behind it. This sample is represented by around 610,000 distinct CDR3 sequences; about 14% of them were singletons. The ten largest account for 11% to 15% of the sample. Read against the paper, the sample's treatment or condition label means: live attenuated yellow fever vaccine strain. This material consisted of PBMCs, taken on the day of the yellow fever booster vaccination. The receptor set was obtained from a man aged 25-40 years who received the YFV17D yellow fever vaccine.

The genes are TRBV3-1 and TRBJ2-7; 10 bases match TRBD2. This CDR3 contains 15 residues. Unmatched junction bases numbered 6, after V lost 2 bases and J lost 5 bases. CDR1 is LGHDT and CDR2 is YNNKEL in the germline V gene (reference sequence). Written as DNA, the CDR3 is TGTGCCAGCAGCCAATCAGCGGGAGGGGCCCACGAGCAGTACTTC. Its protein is CASSQSAGGAHEQYF.

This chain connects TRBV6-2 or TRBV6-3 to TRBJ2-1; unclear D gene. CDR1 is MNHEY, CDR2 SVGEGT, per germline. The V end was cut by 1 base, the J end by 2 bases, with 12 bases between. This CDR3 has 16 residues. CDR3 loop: CASSYWAGPTYNEQFF. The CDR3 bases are TGTGCCAGCAGTTACTGGGCAGGCCCAACCTACAATGAGCAGTTCTTC.

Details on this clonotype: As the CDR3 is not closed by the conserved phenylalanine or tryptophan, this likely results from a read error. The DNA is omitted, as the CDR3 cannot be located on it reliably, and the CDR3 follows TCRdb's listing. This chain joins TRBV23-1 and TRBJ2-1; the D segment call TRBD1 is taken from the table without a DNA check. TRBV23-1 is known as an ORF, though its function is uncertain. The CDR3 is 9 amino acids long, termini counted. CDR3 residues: CASSQSGGD.

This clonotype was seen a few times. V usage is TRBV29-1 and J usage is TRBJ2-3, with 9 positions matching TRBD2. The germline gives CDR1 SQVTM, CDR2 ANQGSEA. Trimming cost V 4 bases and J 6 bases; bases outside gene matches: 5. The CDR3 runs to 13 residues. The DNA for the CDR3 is TGCAGCGTTGTAGCGGGAGCGTCGGATACGCAGTATTTT. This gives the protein CSVVAGASDTQYF.

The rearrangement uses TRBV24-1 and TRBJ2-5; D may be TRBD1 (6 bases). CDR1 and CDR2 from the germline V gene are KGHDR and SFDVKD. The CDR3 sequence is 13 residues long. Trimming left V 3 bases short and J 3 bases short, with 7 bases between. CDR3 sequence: CATSDPGEETQYF. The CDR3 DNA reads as TGTGCCACCAGTGATCCAGGGGAAGAGACCCAGTACTTC.

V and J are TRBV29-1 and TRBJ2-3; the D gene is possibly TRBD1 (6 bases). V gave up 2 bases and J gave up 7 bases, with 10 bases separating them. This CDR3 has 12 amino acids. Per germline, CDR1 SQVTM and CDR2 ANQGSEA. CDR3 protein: CSVETGGNTQYF. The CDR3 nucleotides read TGCAGCGTTGAAACTGGGGGCAATACGCAGTATTTT.

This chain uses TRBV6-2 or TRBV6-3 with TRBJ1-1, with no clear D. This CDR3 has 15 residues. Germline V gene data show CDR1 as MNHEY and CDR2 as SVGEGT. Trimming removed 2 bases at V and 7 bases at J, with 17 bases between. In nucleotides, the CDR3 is TGTGCCAGCAGTTACAAATCGGTCATATCGCTTGAAGCTTTCTTT. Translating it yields CASSYKSVISLEAFF.

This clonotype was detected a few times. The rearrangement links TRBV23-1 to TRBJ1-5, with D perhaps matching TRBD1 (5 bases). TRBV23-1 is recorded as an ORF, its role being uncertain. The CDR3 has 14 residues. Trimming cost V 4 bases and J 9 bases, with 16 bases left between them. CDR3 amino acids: CASSRWTSRRPQHF. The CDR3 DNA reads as TGCGCCAGCAGTCGATGGACAAGCCGACGGCCCCAGCATTTT.

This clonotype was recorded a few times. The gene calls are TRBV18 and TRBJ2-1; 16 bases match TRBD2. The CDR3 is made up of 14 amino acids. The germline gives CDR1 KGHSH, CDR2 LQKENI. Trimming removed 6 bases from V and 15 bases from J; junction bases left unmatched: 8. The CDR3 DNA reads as TGTGCCAGCTCGGGCGGGACTAGCGGGAGGGCCGCGTTCTTC. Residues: CASSGGTSGRAAFF.

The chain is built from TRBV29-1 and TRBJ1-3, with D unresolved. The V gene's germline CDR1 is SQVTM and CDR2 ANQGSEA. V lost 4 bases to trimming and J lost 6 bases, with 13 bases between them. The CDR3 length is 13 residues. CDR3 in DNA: TGCAGCGTTGCGGCATCAAGCCCAAACACCATATATTTT. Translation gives CSVAASSPNTIYF.

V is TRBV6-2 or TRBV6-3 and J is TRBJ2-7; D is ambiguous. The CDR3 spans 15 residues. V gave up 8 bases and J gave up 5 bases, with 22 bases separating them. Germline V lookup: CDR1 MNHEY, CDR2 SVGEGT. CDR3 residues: CASRLRGRDLHEQYF. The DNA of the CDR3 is TGTGCCAGCCGCCTTAGAGGAAGAGACCTCCACGAGCAGTACTTC.

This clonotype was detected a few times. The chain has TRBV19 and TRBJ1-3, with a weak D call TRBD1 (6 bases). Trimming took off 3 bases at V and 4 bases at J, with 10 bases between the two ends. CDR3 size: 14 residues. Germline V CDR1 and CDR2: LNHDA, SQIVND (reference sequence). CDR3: CASSITGKGNTIYF. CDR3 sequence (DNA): TGTGCCAGTAGTATCACAGGGAAGGGAAACACCATATATTTT.

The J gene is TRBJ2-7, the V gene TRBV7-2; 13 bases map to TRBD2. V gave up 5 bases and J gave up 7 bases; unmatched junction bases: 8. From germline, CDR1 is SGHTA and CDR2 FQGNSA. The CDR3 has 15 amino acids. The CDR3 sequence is CASSVGTSGIREQYF. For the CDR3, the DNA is TGTGCCAGCAGCGTCGGGACTAGCGGGATAAGAGAGCAGTACTTC.

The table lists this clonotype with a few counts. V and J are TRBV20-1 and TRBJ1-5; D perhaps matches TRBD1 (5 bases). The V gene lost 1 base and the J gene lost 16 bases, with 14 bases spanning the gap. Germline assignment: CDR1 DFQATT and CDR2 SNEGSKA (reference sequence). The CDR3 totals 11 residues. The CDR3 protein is CSARGAGVEHF. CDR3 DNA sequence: TGCAGTGCTAGAGGGGCGGGGGTCGAACATTTT.

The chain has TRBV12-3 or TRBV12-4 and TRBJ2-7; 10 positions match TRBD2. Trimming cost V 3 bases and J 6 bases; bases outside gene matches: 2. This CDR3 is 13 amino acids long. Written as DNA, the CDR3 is TGTGCCAGCAGTTTTCAGCGGGGGGGCGAGCAGTACTTC. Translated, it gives CASSFQRGGEQYF.

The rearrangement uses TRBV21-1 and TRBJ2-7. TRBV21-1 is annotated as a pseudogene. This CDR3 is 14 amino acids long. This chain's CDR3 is CASSIEVPSYEQYF. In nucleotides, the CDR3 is TGTGCCAGCAGCATCGAGGTGCCGTCCTACGAGCAGTACTTC.

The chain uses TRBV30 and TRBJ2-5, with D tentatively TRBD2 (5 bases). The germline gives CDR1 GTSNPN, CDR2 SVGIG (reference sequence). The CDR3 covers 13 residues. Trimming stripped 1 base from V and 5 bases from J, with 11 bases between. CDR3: CAWSEFSEETQYF. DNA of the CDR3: TGTGCCTGGAGTGAGTTTAGCGAGGAGACCCAGTACTTC. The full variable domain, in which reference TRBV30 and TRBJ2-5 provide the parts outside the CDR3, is SQTIHQWPATLVQPVGSPLSLECTVEGTSNPNLYWYRQAAGRGLQLLFYSVGIGQISSEVPQNLSASRPQDRQFILSSKKLLLSDSGFYLCAWSEFSEETQYFGPGTRLLVL.

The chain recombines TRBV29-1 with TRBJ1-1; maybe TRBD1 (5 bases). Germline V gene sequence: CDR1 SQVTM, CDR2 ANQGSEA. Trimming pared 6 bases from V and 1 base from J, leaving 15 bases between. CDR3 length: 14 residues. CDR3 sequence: CSVRTILGNTEAFF. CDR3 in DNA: TGCAGCGTGCGGACAATACTCGGGAACACTGAAGCTTTCTTT.

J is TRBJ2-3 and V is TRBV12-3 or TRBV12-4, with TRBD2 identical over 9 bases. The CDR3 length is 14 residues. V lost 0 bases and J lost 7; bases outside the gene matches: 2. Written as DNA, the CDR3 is TGTGCCAGCAGTTTAGCTAGCGGGAGTCATACGCAGTATTTT. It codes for CASSLASGSHTQYF.

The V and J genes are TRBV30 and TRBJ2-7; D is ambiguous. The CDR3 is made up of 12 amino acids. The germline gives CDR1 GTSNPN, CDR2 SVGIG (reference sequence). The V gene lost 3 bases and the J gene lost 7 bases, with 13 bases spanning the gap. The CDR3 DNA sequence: TGTGCCTGGAGGTTTGGGGAACGGGAGCAGTACTTC. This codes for CAWRFGEREQYF.

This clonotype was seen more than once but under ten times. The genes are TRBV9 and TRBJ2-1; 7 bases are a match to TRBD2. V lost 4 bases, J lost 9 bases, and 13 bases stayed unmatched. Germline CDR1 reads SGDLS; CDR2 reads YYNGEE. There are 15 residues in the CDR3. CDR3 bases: TGTGCCAGCAGCCCAAGCGGGAATAGTCGTGGTGAGCAGTTCTTC. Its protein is CASSPSGNSRGEQFF.

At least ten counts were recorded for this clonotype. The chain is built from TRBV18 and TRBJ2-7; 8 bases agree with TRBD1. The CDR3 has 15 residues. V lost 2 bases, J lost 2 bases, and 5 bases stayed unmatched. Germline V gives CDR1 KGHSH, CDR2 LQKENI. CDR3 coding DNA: TGTGCCAGCTCACCAAGAGGACAGGGAGCCTACGAGCAGTACTTC. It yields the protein CASSPRGQGAYEQYF.